Listed below are T cell receptor beta chains from one sample, sequenced in a study of blood T cell repertoires in COVID-19. Libraries were prepared by immunoSEQ multiplex PCR; TCRdb keeps only in-frame clonotypes and omits some of them. In the table there are about 370,000 clones, roughly 86% of which are singletons. The sequenced sample consisted of peripheral blood. The receptors were gathered from a woman aged 25-40 years with COVID-19, enrolled during active disease. The CDR3 runs from the conserved cysteine through the conserved F or W. The order of the fields is D gene, clone size, CDR3 length, V gene, J gene, CDR3 DNA, CDR3 protein. A D gene is named only where the DNA matches it firmly. Clone size is shown for a subset of rows, as once, few, many or a class of expanded clone.

>TRBD1|once|14|TRBV5-6|TRBJ1-6
TGTGCCAGCAGACGGACAGGGGGAGATTCACCCCTCCACTTT
CASRRTGGDSPLHF
>.|.|15|TRBV24-1|TRBJ1-5
TGTGCCACCAGTGACTCTCGACAGTTTCCTCAGCCCCAGCATTTT
CATSDSRQFPQPQHF
>TRBD2|.|14|TRBV10-3|TRBJ2-7
TGTGCCATCAGTGAGTCAGCGGGAGCTTACGAGCAGTACTTC
CAISESAGAYEQYF
>.|.|14|TRBV5-1|TRBJ2-4
TGCGCCAGCAGCTTAGGGGGAGTCGGGGACATTCAGTACTTC
CASSLGGVGDIQYF
>.|.|14|TRBV30|TRBJ2-2
TGTGCCTGGAGTGTACTCTCGGGTTCTGGGGAGCTGTTTTTT
CAWSVLSGSGELFF
>.|.|12|TRBV2|TRBJ2-4
TGTGCCAGCAGCACAGGGCGGAACATTCAGTACTTC
CASSTGRNIQYF
>TRBD1|once|17|TRBV30|TRBJ1-1
TGTGCCTGGAGCGGGACAGGGATGTCGATGACGAACACTGAAGCTTTCTTT
CAWSGTGMSMTNTEAFF
>TRBD1|.|17|TRBV4-1|TRBJ2-3
TGCGCCAGCAGCCAAGAGACAGGGGAAGTCCTCACAGATACGCAGTATTTT
CASSQETGEVLTDTQYF
>.|.|15|TRBV30|TRBJ2-3
TGTGCCTGGAGTGTCCCCGGTGGGGCCACAGATACGCAGTATTTT
CAWSVPGGATDTQYF
>TRBD1|.|16|TRBV6-6|TRBJ1-6
TGTGCCAGCAGGAAAGGGGGCGCATCCTATAATTCACCCCTCCACTTT
CASRKGGASYNSPLHF
>.|.|15|TRBV4-1|TRBJ1-5
TGCGCCAGCAGCCAAGTTAGGGGCAGCAATCAGCCCCAGCATTTT
CASSQVRGSNQPQHF
>TRBD2|.|15|TRBV7-9|TRBJ2-2
TGTGCCTGGGACCGATGGAGCGGGGGGACCGGGGAGCTGTTTTTT
CAWDRWSGGTGELFF
>TRBD2|.|17|TRBV6-2/TRBV6-3|TRBJ2-3
TGTGCCAGCAGCGTATGGAGCGGGGACTGGAGCACAGATACGCAGTATTTT
CASSVWSGDWSTDTQYF
>.|.|14|TRBV19|TRBJ2-7
TGTGCCAGTAGTATATCCGACACGTCCTACGAGCAGTACTTC
CASSISDTSYEQYF
>.|.|13|TRBV18|TRBJ2-5
TGTGCCAGCTCACTATCTATCCAAGAGACCCAGTACTTC
CASSLSIQETQYF
>TRBD1|.|14|TRBV5-1|TRBJ2-7
TGCGCCAGCAGCTCTACAGGGGGCGGCTACGAGCAGTACTTC
CASSSTGGGYEQYF
>.|.|13|TRBV12-3/TRBV12-4|TRBJ1-2
TGTGCCAGCAGTTTGGCCAGGGAGGGTGGCTACACCTTC
CASSLAREGGYTF